This is a list of T cell receptor beta chains from one sample in a study of blood T cell repertoires in COVID-19. Repertoires were generated with immunoSEQ multiplex PCR, while TCRdb's copy carries only in-frame clones and drops some. Of about 530,000 clones listed, roughly 89% are singletons. Sequencing was done on a sample of peripheral blood. Receptors were obtained from a woman between 50 and 59 years old with COVID-19, enrolled during active disease. The CDR3 runs from the conserved cysteine through the conserved F or W. D genes are given only for firm matches. Part of the rows lack a size; the others show once, few, many or a class for expanded clones.

abundance	v_gene	d_gene	j_gene	CDR3aa	CDR3nt
NA	TRBV7-2	NA	TRBJ2-2	CASSERRANTGELFF	TGTGCCAGCAGCGAGCGCAGGGCCAACACCGGGGAGCTGTTTTTT
NA	TRBV4-2	NA	TRBJ1-4	CASSQEKGGGNEKLFF	TGTGCCAGCAGCCAAGAAAAGGGGGGAGGGAATGAAAAACTGTTTTTT
NA	TRBV5-4	NA	TRBJ1-2	CASSLAVSGYTF	TGTGCCAGCAGCTTGGCCGTTTCCGGCTACACCTTC
NA	TRBV4-1	TRBD2	TRBJ2-1	CASSQSGLAGLDEQFF	TGCGCCAGCAGCCAGTCGGGACTAGCGGGGCTCGATGAGCAGTTCTTC
NA	TRBV7-9	TRBD1	TRBJ2-1	CASSFSGQGNEQFF	TGTGCCAGCAGCTTCTCGGGACAGGGAAATGAGCAGTTCTTC
few	TRBV4-1	NA	TRBJ1-5	CASSPGVWSSNQPQHF	TGCGCCAGCAGCCCAGGGGTCTGGAGTAGCAATCAGCCCCAGCATTTT
NA	TRBV7-2	NA	TRBJ2-2	CASSAGSGYTGELFF	TGTGCCAGCAGCGCGGGCAGCGGATACACCGGGGAGCTGTTTTTT
NA	TRBV30	NA	TRBJ1-1	CACLGQSFTEAFF	TGTGCCTGCCTGGGGCAGTCCTTTACTGAAGCTTTCTTT
NA	TRBV2	NA	TRBJ1-5	CASSARVGDSQPQHF	TGTGCCAGCAGTGCCCGGGTGGGAGATAGTCAGCCCCAGCATTTT
NA	TRBV6-6	NA	TRBJ1-1	CASSLGGGRTEAFF	TGTGCCAGCAGCCTGGGGGGAGGGAGGACTGAAGCTTTCTTT
NA	TRBV7-8	NA	TRBJ1-1	CASSTPHERGAMSWAFF	TGTGCCAGCAGCACCCCCCATGAGCGGGGGGCGATGTCTTGGGCTTTCTTT
NA	TRBV6-4	NA	TRBJ1-4	CASRVGQSSTNEKLFF	TGTGCCAGCAGGGTTGGACAGAGCTCAACTAATGAAAAACTGTTTTTT
NA	TRBV25-1	NA	TRBJ1-4	CASRASGNEKLFF	TGTGCCAGCAGGGCCTCGGGAAATGAAAAACTGTTTTTT
NA	TRBV12-3/TRBV12-4	NA	TRBJ1-1	CASSLRGNTEAFF	TGTGCCAGCAGTTTGCGGGGGAACACTGAAGCTTTCTTT
NA	TRBV2	TRBD2	TRBJ2-5	CASTLAGETQYF	TGTGCCAGCACCCTAGCGGGGGAGACCCAGTACTTC
NA	TRBV6-5	TRBD2	TRBJ2-3	CASSYRTSRTDTQYF	TGTGCCAGCAGTTACCGGACTAGCCGGACAGATACGCAGTATTTT
NA	TRBV9	NA	TRBJ1-1	CASSPPSAGKMDEAFF	TGTGCCAGCAGCCCCCCTTCGGCAGGGAAAATGGATGAAGCTTTCTTT
few	TRBV2	NA	TRBJ2-3	CASSEAVLADSTDTQYF	TGTGCCAGCAGTGAAGCGGTTTTAGCGGACAGCACAGATACGCAGTATTTT
NA	TRBV4-1	TRBD1	TRBJ1-2	CASSQDDRGDYGYTF	TGCGCCAGCAGCCAAGACGACAGGGGGGACTATGGCTACACCTTC
NA	TRBV24-1	TRBD1	TRBJ2-7	CATSEAGQAYEQYF	TGTGCCACCAGTGAGGCGGGACAGGCCTACGAGCAGTACTTC
NA	TRBV19	TRBD1	TRBJ2-2	CATGTGGAGTGELFF	TGTGCCACAGGAACAGGGGGCGCTGGCACCGGGGAGCTGTTTTTT
NA	TRBV6-5	TRBD1	TRBJ2-1	CASSYSRDRASNEQFF	TGTGCCAGCAGTTACTCCCGGGACAGGGCATCCAATGAGCAGTTCTTC
NA	TRBV9	NA	TRBJ2-3	CASSVGDSSTDTQYF	TGTGCCAGCAGCGTAGGAGACTCGAGCACAGATACGCAGTATTTT
once	TRBV2	TRBD1	TRBJ1-1	CASSPDRDNTEAFF	TGTGCCAGCAGTCCCGACAGGGACAACACTGAAGCTTTCTTT
NA	TRBV6-4	TRBD2	TRBJ2-3	CASSHGRANTQYF	TGTGCCAGCAGCCACGGGAGGGCAAATACGCAGTATTTT
NA	TRBV11-2	NA	TRBJ1-6	CASSLEPTAGRSPLHF	TGTGCCAGCAGCTTAGAACCCACAGCTGGGCGTTCACCCCTCCACTTT
NA	TRBV11-2	TRBD1	TRBJ2-1	CASSLGAGTGSKNEQFF	TGTGCCAGCAGCTTGGGGGCCGGGACAGGGAGTAAAAATGAGCAGTTCTTC